The 32 T cell receptor beta chains given below trace back to one sample, sequenced in a study of T-cell reconstitution after alpha-beta-depleted transplantation in children. Unique molecular identifiers tagged the TCRbeta library. TCRdb re-analysed the PCR reads in MiXCR, keeping a single row per CDR3 protein. The sample yields 200,000 to 250,000 distinct CDR3 sequences, 8.2% seen once. The sample consisted of PBMCs, mostly from graft donor cells, taken 180 days after TCRalphabeta/CD19-depleted stem cell transplant. The receptors come from a male patient aged 10-17 years who had a stem cell transplant for acute lymphoblastic leukemia, so the T cells may come from the graft donor.

This clonotype was observed at least ten times. The rearrangement uses TRBV12-3 or TRBV12-4 and TRBJ2-7; the D gene is possibly TRBD1 (5 bases). The CDR3 length is 14 residues. The germline V and J ends were trimmed by 3 bases and 1 base, with 10 bases remaining between them. CDR3 region: CASSLPGPSYEQYF. CDR3 nucleotide sequence: TGTGCCAGCAGTTTGCCAGGGCCTTCCTACGAGCAGTACTTC.

This clonotype was detected many times. V gene TRBV7-9 combines with J gene TRBJ1-2; 8 nucleotides agree with TRBD1. This CDR3 comprises 14 residues. CDR1 and CDR2 from the germline V gene are SEHNR and FQNEAQ (reference sequence). The ends lost 5 bases at V and 7 bases at J; junction bases unmatched: 9. The chain's CDR3 is CASSALGQGAGYTF. The CDR3 bases are TGTGCCAGCAGCGCGTTGGGGCAGGGGGCTGGCTACACCTTC.

The sample holds many counts of this clonotype. The chain recombines TRBV20-1 with TRBJ2-7; 7 bases agree with TRBD2. Per germline, CDR1 DFQATT and CDR2 SNEGSKA (reference sequence). V was clipped by 5 bases and J by 3 bases; unmatched bases: 7. The CDR3 contains 13 residues. Written as DNA, the CDR3 is TGCAGTGCTGAGGGGACTATAAACTACGAGCAGTACTTC. Protein product: CSAEGTINYEQYF.

This clonotype was picked up many times. V usage is TRBV4-1 and J usage is TRBJ2-7, with unresolved D. Trimming left V 4 bases short and J 7 bases short, with 11 bases between. CDR1 and CDR2 from the germline V gene are MGHRA and YSYEKL. The CDR3 contains 12 residues. The CDR3 loop is CASSLNVGEQYF. The CDR3 nucleotides read TGCGCCAGCAGCCTAAACGTTGGGGAGCAGTACTTC.

Comment on this clonotype: Being one base from a much bigger clone, this may be a read error. This sequence joins TRBV6-4 and TRBJ2-3; 8 positions agree with TRBD2. The CDR3 is 17 amino acids. The germline gives CDR1 MRHNA, CDR2 SNTAGT. The V gene end was trimmed by 2 bases and the J gene end by 2 bases; junction bases not matched to a gene: 9. The CDR3 sequence is CASSDPLSGTHTDTQYF. The CDR3, as DNA: TGTGCCAGCAGTGACCCCCTTAGCGGGACCCACACAGATACGCAGTATTTT.

This clonotype was seen repeatedly, ten times or more. The V call is TRBV25-1, the J call TRBJ2-2; 8 positions match TRBD2. From germline, CDR1 is MGHDK and CDR2 SYGVNS. Trimming at V came to 2 bases and at J to 4 bases, leaving 6 bases not matched to a gene. The CDR3 is 16 residues long. CDR3 nucleotides: TGTGCCAGCAGTGAAGGGGGCGGGGGGCGCACCGGGGAGCTGTTTTTT. It codes for CASSEGGGGRTGELFF.

This clonotype was seen at least ten times. The chain is built from TRBV12-3 or TRBV12-4 and TRBJ2-3; D perhaps matches TRBD2 (6 bases). The V end was cut by 6 bases, the J end by 5 bases, with 15 bases between. The CDR3 is 14 residues long. CDR3 in amino acids: CASRPRLVLDTQYF. The CDR3 DNA reads TGTGCCAGCAGGCCGCGACTAGTTCTAGATACGCAGTATTTT.

This clonotype has more than one count but fewer than ten. V is TRBV18 and J is TRBJ2-2; no firm D call. Germline V gene data show CDR1 as KGHSH and CDR2 as LQKENI. Trimming left V 4 bases short and J 1 base short, with 16 bases between. The length of the CDR3 is 17 residues. The CDR3 sequence is CASSLFTSSRNTGELFF. CDR3 DNA sequence: TGTGCCAGCTCACTCTTCACTTCCTCAAGGAACACCGGGGAGCTGTTTTTT.

This clonotype came up many times. This rearrangement joins TRBV2 to TRBJ2-1; D is ambiguous. The CDR3 extends over 15 amino acids. Germline loops: CDR1 SNHLY, CDR2 FYNNEI. V dropped 1 base and J dropped 0 bases, with 7 bases sitting between them. The CDR3 sequence: CASSEEASSYNEQFF. The CDR3 DNA follows: TGTGCCAGCAGTGAAGAGGCTAGCTCCTACAATGAGCAGTTCTTC.

This clonotype was seen at least ten times. The V gene is TRBV20-1, the J gene TRBJ1-3; 9 bases fit TRBD1. Germline loops: CDR1 DFQATT, CDR2 SNEGSKA (reference sequence). J gave up 5 bases and V 1 base, and 3 bases lay outside the gene matches. The CDR3 sequence is 14 residues long. The CDR3 nucleotides read TGCAGTGCTAGAGGGGGACAGGGCAGAAACACCATATATTTT. Its translation is CSARGGQGRNTIYF.

This clonotype was found many times. V is TRBV9 and J is TRBJ2-1, with TRBD1 as a possible D gene (6 bases). The ends were cut back, 3 bases at V and 9 bases at J, with 13 bases in the middle. Germline assignment: CDR1 SGDLS and CDR2 YYNGEE. The CDR3 length is 13 residues. DNA for the CDR3: TGTGCCAGCAGCGAGGGGACAATCGGTGAGCAGTTCTTC. Residues: CASSEGTIGEQFF. Together with reference TRBV9 and TRBJ2-1, the CDR3 gives the full variable domain: DSGVTQTPKHLITATGQRVTLRCSPRSGDLSVYWYQQSLDQGLQFLIQYYNGEERAKGNILERFSAQQFPDLHSELNLSSLELGDSALYFCASSEGTIGEQFFGPGTRLTVL.

This clonotype occurred many times. The chain uses TRBV5-1 and TRBJ1-1; 9 bases are shared with TRBD1. From germline, CDR1 is SGHRS and CDR2 YFSETQ. V shed 4 bases and J 7 bases; nucleotides not matched to a gene: 11. This CDR3 spans 15 amino acids. CDR3: CASSPGTGKRGEAFF. In DNA form, the CDR3 reads TGCGCCAGCAGCCCCGGGACAGGGAAAAGGGGTGAAGCTTTCTTT.

This clonotype has ten or more counts. CDR3: CAISDQLRTAKKETQYF. In DNA, the CDR3 is TGTGCCATCAGTGACCAACTCCGGACAGCCAAGAAGGAGACCCAGTACTTC. The chain has TRBV10-3 and TRBJ2-5, with D possibly matching TRBD1 (6 bases). This CDR3 is 17 amino acids long. Germline V gene sequence: CDR1 ENHRY, CDR2 SYGVKD. V gave up 3 bases and J gave up 5 bases, with 22 bases separating them.

For this clonotype: A much more abundant neighbour one base away suggests this may be a read error. J is TRBJ2-7 and V is TRBV11-1, with 12 bases matching TRBD2. This CDR3 spans 18 amino acids. Germline V gives CDR1 SGHAT, CDR2 FQDESV (reference sequence). V lost 5 bases and J lost 1; bases outside the gene matches: 12. The DNA of the CDR3 is TGTGCCAGCAGCCCCGGACTAGCGGGGTTGTTATCTTCCTACGAGCAGTACTTC. It yields the protein CASSPGLAGLLSSYEQYF.

The rearrangement links TRBV19 to TRBJ1-1, with D tentatively TRBD1 (6 bases). The CDR3 is 14 residues long. Germline loops: CDR1 LNHDA, CDR2 SQIVND (reference sequence). The germline V and J ends were trimmed by 5 bases and 7 bases, with 17 bases remaining between them. Here the CDR3 DNA reads TGTGCCAGTAGTCTTAGTACAGGGACGATTGAAGCTTTCTTT. Its protein is CASSLSTGTIEAFF. The variable domain in full, with the rest retrieved from reference TRBV19 and TRBJ1-1, is DGGITQSPKYLFRKEGQNVTLSCEQNLNHDAMYWYRQDPGQGLRLIYYSQIVNDFQKGDIAEGYSVSREKKESFPLTVTSAQKNPTAFYLCASSLSTGTIEAFFGQGTRLTVV.

This clonotype was detected many times. V and J are TRBV5-1 and TRBJ2-7, with TRBD1 identical over 9 bases. Trimming took 0 bases from V and 5 from J; bases not matched to a gene: 9. The CDR3 has 16 residues. Germline assignment: CDR1 SGHRS and CDR2 YFSETQ. The CDR3 coding sequence is TGCGCCAGCAGCTTGGCTGCCCGGGACAGGGTACACGAGCAGTACTTC. Protein: CASSLAARDRVHEQYF.

This clonotype was recorded at least ten times. At one boundary the junction diverges from the germline segment, which might be a read error. This chain uses TRBV3-1 with TRBJ2-2; perhaps TRBD1 as D (6 bases). Germline V CDR1 and CDR2: LGHDT, YNNKEL (reference sequence). The length of the CDR3 is 14 residues. CDR3 sequence: CASRGQPNIGELFF. The CDR3 DNA reads TGTGCCAGCAGAGGACAGCCGAACATCGGGGAGCTGTTTTTT. Using reference TRBV3-1 and TRBJ2-2 for the parts outside the CDR3, the full variable domain is DTAVSQTPKYLVTQMGNDKSIKCEQNLGHDTMYWYKQDSKKFLKIMFSYNNKELIINETVPNRFSPKSPDKAHLNLHINSLELGDSAVYFCASRGQPNIGELFFGEGSRLTVL.

This clonotype was counted many times. The V gene is TRBV5-1, the J gene TRBJ2-1, with D unclear. Deletions cut 4 bases from V and 3 bases from J, with 17 bases between. The CDR3 has 16 residues. CDR1 is SGHRS, CDR2 YFSETQ, per germline. The CDR3 sequence is CASSPPLPGGYNEQFF. The CDR3 nucleotides are TGCGCCAGCAGCCCCCCCCTACCCGGCGGCTACAATGAGCAGTTCTTC. Complete variable domain (other parts from reference TRBV5-1 and TRBJ2-1): KAGVTQTPRYLIKTRGQQVTLSCSPISGHRSVSWYQQTPGQGLQFLFEYFSETQRNKGNFPGRFSGRQFSNSRSEMNVSTLELGDSALYLCASSPPLPGGYNEQFFGPGTRLTVL.

On this clonotype: Just one base apart from a much larger clone, this may be a read error. The gene calls are TRBV20-1 and TRBJ1-2; no reliable D call. The CDR3 is 13 amino acids. The germline V gene encodes CDR1 DFQATT and CDR2 SNEGSKA (reference sequence). CDR3 region: CSARDGVVHGYAF. The CDR3 region has the DNA TGCAGTGCTAGAGATGGCGTTGTACATGGCTACGCCTTC.

This clonotype was found many times. J is TRBJ2-1 and V is TRBV7-2; D perhaps matches TRBD1 (6 bases). This CDR3 is 15 amino acids long. The V gene's germline CDR1 is SGHTA and CDR2 FQGNSA. Deletions cut 4 bases from V and 8 bases from J, with 18 bases between. CDR3 nucleotides: TGTGCCAGCAGCTCCCCGGGCTCCGAGGGGGATGAGCAGTTCTTC. Its translation: CASSSPGSEGDEQFF.

This sequence joins TRBV7-2 and TRBJ2-5; 14 bases fit TRBD2. This CDR3 has 17 amino acids. Germline CDR1 reads SGHTA; CDR2 reads FQGNSA. The trim removed 4 bases at V and 3 bases at J, leaving 7 bases unmatched. The CDR3 DNA reads as TGTGCCAGCAGCTCGAGGACTAGCGGGGGGACCAAAGAGACCCAGTACTTC. It yields the protein CASSSRTSGGTKETQYF.

This clonotype was seen at least ten times. The rearrangement links TRBV12-3 or TRBV12-4 to TRBJ2-5; the D gene is possibly TRBD2 (6 bases). The CDR3 covers 14 residues. V lost 6 bases and J lost 3, with 14 bases in between. The chain's CDR3 is CASRSGTEKETQYF. The CDR3 coding sequence is TGTGCCAGCAGGTCCGGGACTGAGAAAGAGACCCAGTACTTC.

The sample holds many counts of this clonotype. V gene TRBV27 combines with J gene TRBJ2-2, with no clear D. Germline CDR1 reads MNHEY; CDR2 reads SMNVEV (reference sequence). V lost 5 bases and J lost 4, with 5 bases in between. The CDR3 is made up of 12 amino acids. In DNA, the CDR3 is TGTGCCAGCAGTGGCCGCACCGGGGAGCTGTTTTTT. It translates to CASSGRTGELFF.

This clonotype has ten or more counts. The J gene is TRBJ2-3, the V gene TRBV6-2 or TRBV6-3, with D hard to call. Trimming cost V 3 bases and J 4 bases, with 2 bases left between them. CDR1 is MNHEY and CDR2 is SVGEGT in the germline V gene. The CDR3 has 11 residues. Here the CDR3 reads CASSYPDTQYF. In nucleotides, the CDR3 is TGTGCCAGCAGTTATCCAGATACGCAGTATTTT.

This clonotype was seen a few times. CDR3 protein: CASKGGTFSYNEQFF. CDR3 nucleotides: TGTGCCAGCAAGGGAGGGACCTTCTCCTACAATGAGCAGTTCTTC. The chain carries TRBV2 and TRBJ2-1; 7 nucleotides align to TRBD2. The CDR3 loop spans 15 amino acids. V lost 7 bases to trimming and J lost 0 bases; unmatched junction nucleotides: 6. Looked up from germline, CDR1 is SNHLY and CDR2 is FYNNEI.

The chain links TRBV7-2 to TRBJ2-3, with D perhaps TRBD1 (6 bases). The germline gives CDR1 SGHTA, CDR2 FQGNSA. Trimming left V 2 bases short and J 2 bases short, with 11 bases between. The CDR3 loop spans 15 amino acids. In DNA, the CDR3 is TGTGCCAGCAGCTTACCAGGGGTAACCACAGATACGCAGTATTTT. This translates into CASSLPGVTTDTQYF.

This clonotype was detected ten times or more. V is TRBV20-1 and J is TRBJ2-2, with 8 bases that match TRBD2. CDR3 length: 14 residues. The junction had 8 bases not matched to a gene; V was cut back by 5 bases and J by 6 bases. Germline-derived CDR1 and CDR2 are DFQATT and SNEGSKA (reference sequence). The CDR3 loop reads CSAGLAREPGELFF. The CDR3 coding sequence is TGCAGTGCTGGACTAGCCCGGGAACCCGGGGAGCTGTTTTTT.

This clonotype was seen at least ten times. This rearrangement joins TRBV7-3 to TRBJ2-3, with D perhaps matching TRBD2 (6 bases). Germline-derived CDR1 and CDR2 are SGHTA and FQGTGA. The CDR3 contains 14 residues. V was pared by 5 bases and J by 9 bases, with 18 bases between. Here the CDR3 DNA reads TGTGCCAGCAGCCCAACCCGGGACTCGCCGACGCAGTATTTT. It specifies CASSPTRDSPTQYF.

This clonotype was seen ten or more times. The chain carries TRBV20-1 and TRBJ1-1, with D tentatively TRBD1 (6 bases). This CDR3 spans 12 amino acids. Germline assignment: CDR1 DFQATT and CDR2 SNEGSKA (reference sequence). The V end was cut by 5 bases, the J end by 4 bases, with 11 bases between. CDR3 in amino acids: CSAPRGGTEAFF. CDR3 bases: TGCAGTGCTCCCAGGGGCGGCACTGAAGCTTTCTTT.

This clonotype was observed many times. The chain employs TRBV10-3 and TRBJ1-6; D remains unclear. The CDR3 sequence is 13 residues long. V lost 2 bases to trimming and J lost 7 bases, with 6 bases between them. Per the germline V gene, CDR1 is ENHRY and CDR2 is SYGVKD. The chain's CDR3 is CAISEGPNSPLHF. CDR3 nucleotides: TGTGCCATCAGTGAGGGGCCCAATTCACCCCTCCACTTT.

This clonotype occurred a few times. The CDR3 sequence: CASGFSRIFASTEAFF. The CDR3 DNA reads TGTGCTAGTGGTTTTTCGAGGATTTTTGCGAGCACTGAAGCTTTCTTT. This chain links TRBV12-5 with TRBJ1-1, with unresolved D. Germline V gene sequence: CDR1 LGHNT, CDR2 FRNRAP. The CDR3 contains 16 residues. Trimming took off 3 bases at V and 4 bases at J, with 18 bases between the two ends.

This clonotype was found many times. This rearrangement joins TRBV7-9 to TRBJ1-1; 8 bases line up with TRBD1. The CDR3 runs to 15 residues. Germline-derived CDR1 and CDR2 are SEHNR and FQNEAQ (reference sequence). Trimming took 1 base from V and 5 from J; bases not matched to a gene: 6. CDR3: CASSLGRTGRTEAFF. The CDR3, as DNA: TGTGCCAGCAGCTTAGGCCGGACAGGGAGGACTGAAGCTTTCTTT.